This T cell receptor (beta chain) came from a study of cytomegalovirus exposure and HLA in healthy donors. Study outcomes and limitations: CMV antigen specificity of three CMV-associated chains was confirmed in vitro. Later analysis identified several of the most significant clusters that appeared linked to common viral pathogens.

The PCR had 60 Vbeta and 13 Jbeta primers. The repertoire was sequenced with immunoSEQ multiplex PCR; TCRdb's copy has only in-frame clones and lacks some. The profile covers under 200,000 clones, with just under 80% appearing a single time and under 9% taken by the ten largest. In germline, CDR1 is SGHTA, CDR2 FQGNSA. This CDR3 region has 16 residues. With 0 bases clipped from V and 1 base from J, the junction kept 2 bases outside the gene matches. To note about this clone: Its cognate antigen is unknown.

This TCR was sampled from a woman between 40 and 55 years old in good health and CMV-seropositive. This chain connects TRBV7-2 to TRBJ2-2; TRBD1 matches at 7 bases. Material for sequencing was PBMCs. The CDR3 sequence is CASSLAGTENTGELFF. In DNA form, the CDR3 reads TGTGCCAGCAGCTTAGCCGGGACAGAGAACACCGGGGAGCTGTTTTTT.